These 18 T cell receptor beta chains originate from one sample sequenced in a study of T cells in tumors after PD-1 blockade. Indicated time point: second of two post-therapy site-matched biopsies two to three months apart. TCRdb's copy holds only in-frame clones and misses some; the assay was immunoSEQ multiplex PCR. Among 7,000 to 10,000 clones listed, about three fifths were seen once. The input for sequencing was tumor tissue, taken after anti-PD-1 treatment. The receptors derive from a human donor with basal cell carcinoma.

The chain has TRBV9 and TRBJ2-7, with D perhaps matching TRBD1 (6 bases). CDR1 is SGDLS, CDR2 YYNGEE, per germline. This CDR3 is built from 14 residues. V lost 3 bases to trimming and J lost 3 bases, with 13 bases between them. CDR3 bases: TGTGCCAGCAGCGCGACCGGGACAAACTACGAGCAGTACTTC. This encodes CASSATGTNYEQYF. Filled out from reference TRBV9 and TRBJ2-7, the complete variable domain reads DSGVTQTPKHLITATGQRVTLRCSPRSGDLSVYWYQQSLDQGLQFLIQYYNGEERAKGNILERFSAQQFPDLHSELNLSSLELGDSALYFCASSATGTNYEQYFGPGTRLTVT.

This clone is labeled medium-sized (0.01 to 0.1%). The DNA of the CDR3 is TGTGCCAGCAGTTTCCTGGGAGATACGCAGTATTTT. Its translation is CASSFLGDTQYF. V and J are TRBV28 and TRBJ2-3; D is unclear. Germline assignment: CDR1 MDHEN and CDR2 SYDVKM. Between the trimmed V and J ends, which lost 3 bases and 5 bases, there was a span of 6 bases. This CDR3 is built from 12 residues. The variable domain in full, completed from reference TRBV28 and TRBJ2-3, reads DVKVTQSSRYLVKRTGEKVFLECVQDMDHENMFWYRQDPGLGLRLIYFSYDVKMKEKGDIPEGYSVSREKKERFSLILESASTNQTSMYLCASSFLGDTQYFGPGTRLTVL.

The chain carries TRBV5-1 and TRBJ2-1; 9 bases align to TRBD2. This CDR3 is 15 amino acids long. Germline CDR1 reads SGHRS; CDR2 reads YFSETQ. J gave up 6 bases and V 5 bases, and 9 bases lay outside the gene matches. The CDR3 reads CASRPPAGGGNEQFF. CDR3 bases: TGCGCCAGCAGACCTCCCGCGGGGGGGGGCAATGAGCAGTTCTTC.

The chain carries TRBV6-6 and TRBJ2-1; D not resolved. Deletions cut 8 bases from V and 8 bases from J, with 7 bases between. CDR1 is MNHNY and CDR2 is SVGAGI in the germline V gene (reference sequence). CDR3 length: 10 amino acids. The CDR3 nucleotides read TGTGCCAGCGGCTCAGATGAGCAGTTCTTC. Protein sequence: CASGSDEQFF.

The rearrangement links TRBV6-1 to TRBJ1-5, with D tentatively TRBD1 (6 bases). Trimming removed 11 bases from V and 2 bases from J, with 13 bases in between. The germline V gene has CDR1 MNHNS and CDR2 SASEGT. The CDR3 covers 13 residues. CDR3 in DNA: TGTGCCCTACCGGGGGGCCGCAATCAGCCCCAGCATTTT. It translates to CALPGGRNQPQHF.

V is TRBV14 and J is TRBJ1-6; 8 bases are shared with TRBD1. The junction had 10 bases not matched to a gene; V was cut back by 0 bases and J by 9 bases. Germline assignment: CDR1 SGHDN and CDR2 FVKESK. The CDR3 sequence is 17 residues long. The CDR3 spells CASSQDRGPLHISPLHF. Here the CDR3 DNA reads TGTGCCAGCAGCCAAGACAGGGGGCCTTTACATATTTCACCCCTCCACTTT.

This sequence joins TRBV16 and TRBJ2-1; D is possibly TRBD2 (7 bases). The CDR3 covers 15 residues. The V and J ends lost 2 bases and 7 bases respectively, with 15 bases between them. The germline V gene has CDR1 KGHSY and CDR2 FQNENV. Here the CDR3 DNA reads TGTGCCAGCAGCCAAGGACTAGTGGGGACAAATGAGCAGTTCTTC. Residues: CASSQGLVGTNEQFF.

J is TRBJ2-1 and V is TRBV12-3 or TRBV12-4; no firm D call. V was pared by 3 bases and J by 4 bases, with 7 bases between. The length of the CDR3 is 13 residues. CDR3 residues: CASSFSGYNEQFF. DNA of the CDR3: TGTGCCAGCAGTTTCTCCGGTTACAATGAGCAGTTCTTC.

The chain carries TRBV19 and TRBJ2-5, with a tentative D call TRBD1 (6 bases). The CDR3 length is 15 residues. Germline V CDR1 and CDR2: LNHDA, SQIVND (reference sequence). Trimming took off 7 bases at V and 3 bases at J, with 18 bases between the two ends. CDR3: CASKRFGGAEETQYF. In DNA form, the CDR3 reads TGTGCCAGTAAACGTTTTGGGGGCGCGGAAGAGACCCAGTACTTC. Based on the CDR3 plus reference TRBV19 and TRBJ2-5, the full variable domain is DGGITQSPKYLFRKEGQNVTLSCEQNLNHDAMYWYRQDPGQGLRLIYYSQIVNDFQKGDIAEGYSVSREKKESFPLTVTSAQKNPTAFYLCASKRFGGAEETQYFGPGTRLLVL.

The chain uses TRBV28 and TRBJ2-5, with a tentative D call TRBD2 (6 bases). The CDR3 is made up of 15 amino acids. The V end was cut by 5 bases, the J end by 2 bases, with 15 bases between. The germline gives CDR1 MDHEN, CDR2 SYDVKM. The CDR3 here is CASSPQKRGQETQYF. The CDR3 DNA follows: TGTGCCAGCAGTCCACAGAAACGGGGGCAAGAGACCCAGTACTTC.

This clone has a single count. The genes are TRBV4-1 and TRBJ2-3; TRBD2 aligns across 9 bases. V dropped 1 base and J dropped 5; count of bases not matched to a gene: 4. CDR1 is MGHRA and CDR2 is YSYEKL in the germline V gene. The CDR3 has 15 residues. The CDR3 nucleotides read TGCGCCAGCAGCCAAGTAGCGGGGGCCAAAGATACGCAGTATTTT. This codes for CASSQVAGAKDTQYF.

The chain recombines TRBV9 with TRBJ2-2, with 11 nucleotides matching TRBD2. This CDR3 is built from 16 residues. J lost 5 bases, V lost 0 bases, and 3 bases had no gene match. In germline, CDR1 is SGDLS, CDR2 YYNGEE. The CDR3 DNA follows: TGTGCCAGCAGCGTAGAACTAGCGGGGGCGACCGGGGAGCTGTTTTTT. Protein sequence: CASSVELAGATGELFF.

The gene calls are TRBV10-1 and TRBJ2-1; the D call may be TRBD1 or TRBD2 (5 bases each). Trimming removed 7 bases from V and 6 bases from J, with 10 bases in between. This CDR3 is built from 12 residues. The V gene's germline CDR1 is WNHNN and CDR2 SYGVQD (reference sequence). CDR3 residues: CASKGPSNEQFF. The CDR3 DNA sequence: TGCGCCAGCAAGGGACCAAGCAATGAGCAGTTCTTC.

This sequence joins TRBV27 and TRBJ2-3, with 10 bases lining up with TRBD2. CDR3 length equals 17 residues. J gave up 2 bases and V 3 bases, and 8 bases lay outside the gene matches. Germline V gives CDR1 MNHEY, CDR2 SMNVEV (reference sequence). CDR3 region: CASSFRPSGGYTDTQYF. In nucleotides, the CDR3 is TGTGCCAGCAGTTTCCGCCCTAGCGGGGGCTACACAGATACGCAGTATTTT.

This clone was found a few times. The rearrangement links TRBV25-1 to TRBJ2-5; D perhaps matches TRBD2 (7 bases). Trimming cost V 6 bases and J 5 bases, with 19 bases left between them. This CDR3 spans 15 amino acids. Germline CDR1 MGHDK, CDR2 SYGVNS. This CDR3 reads CASSHYGGGKETQYF. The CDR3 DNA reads TGTGCCAGCAGCCACTATGGCGGGGGCAAGGAGACCCAGTACTTC.

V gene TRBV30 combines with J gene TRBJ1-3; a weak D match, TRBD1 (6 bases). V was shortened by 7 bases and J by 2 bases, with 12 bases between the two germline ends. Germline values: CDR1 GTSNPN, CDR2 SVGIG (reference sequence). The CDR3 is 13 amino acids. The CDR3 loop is CALSGVAGNTIYF. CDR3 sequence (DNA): TGTGCCTTATCAGGGGTAGCTGGAAACACCATATATTTT.

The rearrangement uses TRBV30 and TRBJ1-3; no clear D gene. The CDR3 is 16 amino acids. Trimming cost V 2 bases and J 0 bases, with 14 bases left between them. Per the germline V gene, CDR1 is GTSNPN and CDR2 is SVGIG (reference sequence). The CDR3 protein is CAWSWGISDSGNTIYF. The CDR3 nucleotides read TGTGCCTGGAGTTGGGGAATCTCGGACTCTGGAAACACCATATATTTT.

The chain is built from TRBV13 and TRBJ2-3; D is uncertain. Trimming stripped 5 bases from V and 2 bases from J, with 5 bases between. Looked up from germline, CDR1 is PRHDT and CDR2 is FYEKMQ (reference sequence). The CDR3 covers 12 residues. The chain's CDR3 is CASSQSTDTQYF. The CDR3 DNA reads TGTGCCAGCAGCCAATCCACAGATACGCAGTATTTT.